This T cell receptor (beta chain) emerged from a study of blood T cell repertoires in COVID-19. Whole-study context: Samples representing acute and convalescent COVID-19 were sourced from the United States, Italy and Spain.

Study processing details: Reference gene primer amplification gave nucleated cell count estimates. Sequencing used immunoSEQ multiplex PCR; TCRdb keeps in-frame clones, though not all of them. Clonal size and the V and J genes are those of that table, whereas D and trimming came from the DNA. Here the sample spans approximately 440,000 clones, around 91% being singletons. The study recruited people aged about 18 to 90 years across more than 20 US areas. Cohorts were determined from participant-reported clinical history. Germline V CDR1 and CDR2: LGHDT, YNNKEL (reference sequence). This CDR3 region has 13 residues. Trimming removed 4 bases from V and 3 bases from J; junction bases left unmatched: 3.

The clonotype originates from a man aged 18-30 years who had recovered from COVID-19. V usage is TRBV3-1 (or the pseudogene TRBV3-2) and J usage is TRBJ2-7, with 7 bases aligning to TRBD2. Sequenced: PBMCs or T cells enriched from blood (not recorded which). The CDR3 nucleotides read TGTGCCAGCAGCCCCCGGGACTACTACGAGCAGTACTTC. It translates to CASSPRDYYEQYF.